This TCR beta chain was retrieved from a study of T cell changes during pregnancy in multiple sclerosis. TCRdb's table, derived via immunoSEQ multiplex PCR, lists solely in-frame clones and lacks some. The repertoire holds fewer than 140,000 clones, with about nine tenths as singletons. Looked up from germline, CDR1 is GTSNPN and CDR2 is SVGIG (reference sequence). CDR3 length equals 18 residues. V was clipped by 1 base and J by 7 bases; unmatched bases: 10. The sample in question was peripheral blood, obtained after pregnancy. This chain connects TRBV30 to TRBJ2-2; TRBD2 matches 15 bases. This clonotype was obtained from a female donor with multiple sclerosis, enrolled in a pregnancy study. CDR3 DNA sequence: TGTGCCTGGAGTGCTCGGACTAGCGGGAGGGCCCTAGGCGGGGAGCTGTTTTTT. Its protein is CAWSARTSGRALGGELFF.